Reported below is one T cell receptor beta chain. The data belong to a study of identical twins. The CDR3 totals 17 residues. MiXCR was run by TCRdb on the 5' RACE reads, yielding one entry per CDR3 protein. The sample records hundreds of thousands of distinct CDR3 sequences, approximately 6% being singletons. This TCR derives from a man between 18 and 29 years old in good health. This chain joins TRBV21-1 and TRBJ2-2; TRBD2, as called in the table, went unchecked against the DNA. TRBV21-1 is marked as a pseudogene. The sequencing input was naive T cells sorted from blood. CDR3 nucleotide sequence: TGTGCCACCTTTTTACCATCCAGCGGGAGGTACACCGGGGAGCTGTTTTTT. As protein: CATFLPSSGRYTGELFF.